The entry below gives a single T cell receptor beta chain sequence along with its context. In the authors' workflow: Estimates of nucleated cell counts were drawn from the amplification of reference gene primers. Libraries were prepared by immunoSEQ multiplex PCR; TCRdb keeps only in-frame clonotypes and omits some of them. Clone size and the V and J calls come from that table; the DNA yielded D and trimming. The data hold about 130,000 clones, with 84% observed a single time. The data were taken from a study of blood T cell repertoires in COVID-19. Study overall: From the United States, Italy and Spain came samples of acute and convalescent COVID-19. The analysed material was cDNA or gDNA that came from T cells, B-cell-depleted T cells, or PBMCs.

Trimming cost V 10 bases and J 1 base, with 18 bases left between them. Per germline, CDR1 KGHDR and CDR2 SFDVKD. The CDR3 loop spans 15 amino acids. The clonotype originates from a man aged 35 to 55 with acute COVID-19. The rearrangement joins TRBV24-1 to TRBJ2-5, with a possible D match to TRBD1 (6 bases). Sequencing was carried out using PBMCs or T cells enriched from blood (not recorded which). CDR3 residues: CATTGGVGAQETQYF. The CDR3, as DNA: TGTGCCACGACTGGGGGCGTAGGGGCCCAAGAGACCCAGTACTTC.